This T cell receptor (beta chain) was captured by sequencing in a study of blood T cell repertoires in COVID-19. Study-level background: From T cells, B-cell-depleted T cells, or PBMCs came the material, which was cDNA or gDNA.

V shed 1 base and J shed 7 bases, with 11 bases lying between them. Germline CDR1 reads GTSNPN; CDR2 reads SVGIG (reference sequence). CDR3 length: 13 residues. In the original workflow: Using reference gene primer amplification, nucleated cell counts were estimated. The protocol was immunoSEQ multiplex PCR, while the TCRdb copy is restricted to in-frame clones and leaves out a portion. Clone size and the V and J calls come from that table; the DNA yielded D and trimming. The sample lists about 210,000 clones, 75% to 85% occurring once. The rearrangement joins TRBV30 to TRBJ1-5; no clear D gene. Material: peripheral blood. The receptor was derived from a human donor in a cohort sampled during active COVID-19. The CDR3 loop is CAWSAQVEQPQHF. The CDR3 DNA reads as TGTGCCTGGAGTGCTCAGGTAGAACAGCCCCAGCATTTT.